The subject of this entry is one T cell receptor beta chain. The data were obtained in a study of blood T cell repertoires in COVID-19. Method: immunoSEQ multiplex PCR; TCRdb's copy keeps in-frame clones and lacks some. The sample has a few hundred thousand clones, approximately 90% seen once. CDR3 length: 17 amino acids. Trimming took 5 bases from V and 4 from J; bases not matched to a gene: 16. The germline V gene has CDR1 SGHTA and CDR2 FQGTGA. This chain uses TRBV7-3 with TRBJ1-1; 7 positions agree with TRBD1. The TCR sequence derives from a woman aged 18-30 years who had recovered from COVID-19. Sequencing was performed on PBMCs or T cells enriched from blood (not recorded which). The CDR3 is CASSHLPTTGTVTEAFF. CDR3 in DNA: TGTGCCAGCAGCCACCTACCGACCACTGGGACAGTCACTGAAGCTTTCTTT.